The clone carrying this TCR beta chain was counted only a few times. The target antigen is unknown. The data are from a study of CD8+ T cells in alopecia areata. The overall study: Severity scoring for treated patients was based on the percentage of affected scalp area. Points from the study as a whole: Persistence during tofacitinib was seen for many expanded lesional clones in scalp and blood.

Documented treatment: oral pan-JAK inhibitor, 5-10 mg twice daily. The investigators collected lesional scalp punch biopsies and peripheral blood from alopecia areata patients. Extracted RNA was reverse transcribed, and the resulting cDNA served as sequencing template. Assay used: immunoSEQ multiplex PCR; TCRdb lists only in-frame clones, some missing. Of about 140,000 clones detected, approximately 86% appear once; the ten largest clones hold 13%. Germline V CDR1 and CDR2: SQVTM, ANQGSEA. The V and J ends lost 6 bases and 8 bases, in that order; junction bases with no gene match: 12. The CDR3 length is 15 residues.

The gene calls are TRBV29-1 and TRBJ2-1, with TRBD2 matching over 11 bases. The source was CD8+ T cells sorted from blood, collected at week 4, from a patient treated with tofacitinib. This clonotype originated in a human donor with alopecia areata. This CDR3 is CSVPIAGGLLHEQFF. CDR3 bases: TGCAGCGTACCCATAGCGGGGGGGCTACTCCATGAGCAGTTCTTC.